The entry that follows covers one T cell receptor beta chain sequence. The record originates from a study of OX40 agonist ivuxolimab in advanced cancers. The method was immunoSEQ multiplex PCR; TCRdb's version includes in-frame clones alone and lacks a portion of them. The sample has some 72,000 clones, about 90% seen once. Material: CD4+ or CD8+ T cells sorted from blood, obtained in a trial of the OX40 agonist ivuxolimab. The receptor's source is an adult with an advanced solid tumor such as melanoma, head and neck, liver or kidney cancer.

In DNA, the CDR3 is TGTGCCAGCAGCGTAGCTGGACAGAGGCCGCACACTGAAGCTTTCTTT. Residues: CASSVAGQRPHTEAFF. V is TRBV9 and J is TRBJ1-1; TRBD1 is a possible D gene (6 bases). From germline, CDR1 is SGDLS and CDR2 YYNGEE. V was clipped by 0 bases and J by 3 bases, with 15 bases between them. CDR3 length: 16 residues. The full variable domain, its missing parts supplied by reference TRBV9 and TRBJ1-1, is DSGVTQTPKHLITATGQRVTLRCSPRSGDLSVYWYQQSLDQGLQFLIQYYNGEERAKGNILERFSAQQFPDLHSELNLSSLELGDSALYFCASSVAGQRPHTEAFFGQGTRLTVV.